Listed below are T cell receptor beta chains from one sample, sequenced in a study of cytomegalovirus exposure and HLA in healthy donors. This table comes from immunoSEQ multiplex PCR, and its TCRdb copy is limited to in-frame clones, with some not included. Of fewer than 250,000 clones in the sample, roughly 80% were seen once. The source material was PBMCs. These receptors came from a woman between 25 and 40 years old in good health and CMV-seropositive. The CDR3 runs from the conserved cysteine through the conserved F or W. A D gene is named only where the DNA matches it firmly. Where a row states a size, it is once, few, many or the class of an expanded clone; other rows omit it.

d_call: TRBD1
clone_size: few
j_call: TRBJ1-1
v_call: TRBV10-2
cdr3_nt: TGCGCCAGCGGACAGGGGAAGAACACTGAAGCTTTCTTT
cdr3_aa: CASGQGKNTEAFF

d_call: .
clone_size: .
j_call: TRBJ2-2
v_call: TRBV2
cdr3_nt: TGTGCCAGAGAAACAGGGACCGGGGAGCTGTTTTTT
cdr3_aa: CARETGTGELFF

d_call: .
clone_size: .
j_call: TRBJ1-1
v_call: TRBV7-9
cdr3_nt: TGTTCCAGCAGCGCCAGAACCGGGTGGGACACTGAAGCTTTCTTT
cdr3_aa: CSSSARTGWDTEAFF

d_call: .
clone_size: once
j_call: TRBJ1-5
v_call: TRBV27
cdr3_nt: TGTGCCAGCAGTTTGGGGGGAAGCAATCAGCCCCAGCATTTT
cdr3_aa: CASSLGGSNQPQHF

d_call: .
clone_size: .
j_call: TRBJ2-7
v_call: TRBV28
cdr3_nt: TGTGCCAGCAGTTTACGGGGGGCTCGGAACGAGCAGTACTTC
cdr3_aa: CASSLRGARNEQYF

d_call: .
clone_size: .
j_call: TRBJ1-1
v_call: TRBV6-5
cdr3_nt: TGTGCCAGCAGCCGCGGGACGGCGAACACTGAAGCTTTCTTT
cdr3_aa: CASSRGTANTEAFF

d_call: TRBD1
clone_size: .
j_call: TRBJ2-7
v_call: TRBV28
cdr3_nt: TGTGCCAGCTCCGGGACAGGGAGTTACGAGCAGTACTTC
cdr3_aa: CASSGTGSYEQYF

d_call: .
clone_size: .
j_call: TRBJ2-2
v_call: TRBV18
cdr3_nt: TGTGCCAGCTCACCACTCGGGACTCAAGCCGGGGAGCTGTTTTTT
cdr3_aa: CASSPLGTQAGELFF

d_call: TRBD2
clone_size: .
j_call: TRBJ2-7
v_call: TRBV7-9
cdr3_nt: TGTGCCAGCAGCTGGGGCGGGGCTAGCGGTCTGACAAGCTCCTACGAGCAGTACTTC
cdr3_aa: CASSWGGASGLTSSYEQYF

d_call: .
clone_size: .
j_call: TRBJ1-1
v_call: TRBV28
cdr3_nt: TGTGCCGGCAGTTCTCGGACAGTAACCAACACTGAAGCTTTCTTT
cdr3_aa: CAGSSRTVTNTEAFF

d_call: .
clone_size: .
j_call: TRBJ1-5
v_call: TRBV6-6
cdr3_nt: TGTGCCAGCAGATTACGGGGTGTCGGTCAGCCCCAGCATTTT
cdr3_aa: CASRLRGVGQPQHF

d_call: TRBD2
clone_size: few
j_call: TRBJ2-1
v_call: TRBV6-5
cdr3_nt: TGTGCCAGCAGTTACGCGGGAGCGAGTTACAATGAGCAGTTCTTC
cdr3_aa: CASSYAGASYNEQFF

d_call: TRBD1
clone_size: .
j_call: TRBJ1-1
v_call: TRBV6-1
cdr3_nt: TGTGCCAGCAGTCGGACAGGGTTGAACACTGAAGCTTTCTTT
cdr3_aa: CASSRTGLNTEAFF

d_call: .
clone_size: .
j_call: TRBJ2-2
v_call: TRBV18
cdr3_nt: TGTGCCAGCTCCCCACAGGGAGCGAACACCGGGGAGCTGTTTTTT
cdr3_aa: CASSPQGANTGELFF

d_call: .
clone_size: .
j_call: TRBJ2-2
v_call: TRBV5-5
cdr3_nt: TGTGCCAGCAGCTCAACAATTCTTGATATCGGGGAGCTGTTTTTT
cdr3_aa: CASSSTILDIGELFF

d_call: .
clone_size: .
j_call: TRBJ1-6
v_call: TRBV25-1
cdr3_nt: TGTGCCAGCAGTGAATCTGCCACTCGGTATAATTCACCCCTCCACTTT
cdr3_aa: CASSESATRYNSPLHF